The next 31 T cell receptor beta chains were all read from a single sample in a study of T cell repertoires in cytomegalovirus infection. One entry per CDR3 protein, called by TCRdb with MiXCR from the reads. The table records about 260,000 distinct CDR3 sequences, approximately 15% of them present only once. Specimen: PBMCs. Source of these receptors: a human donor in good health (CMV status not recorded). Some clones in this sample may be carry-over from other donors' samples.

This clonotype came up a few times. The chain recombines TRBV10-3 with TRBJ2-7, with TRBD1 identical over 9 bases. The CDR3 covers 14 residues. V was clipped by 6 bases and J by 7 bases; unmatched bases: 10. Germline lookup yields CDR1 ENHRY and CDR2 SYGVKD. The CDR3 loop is CAIREPGQGGEQYF. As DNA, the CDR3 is TGTGCCATCAGAGAACCGGGACAGGGTGGGGAGCAGTACTTC.

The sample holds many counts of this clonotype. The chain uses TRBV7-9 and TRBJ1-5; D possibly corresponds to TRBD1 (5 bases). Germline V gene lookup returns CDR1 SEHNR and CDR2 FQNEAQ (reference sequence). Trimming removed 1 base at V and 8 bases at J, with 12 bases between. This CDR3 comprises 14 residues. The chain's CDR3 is CASSLGGRMEPQHF. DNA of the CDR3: TGTGCCAGCAGCTTAGGGGGACGGATGGAGCCCCAGCATTTT.

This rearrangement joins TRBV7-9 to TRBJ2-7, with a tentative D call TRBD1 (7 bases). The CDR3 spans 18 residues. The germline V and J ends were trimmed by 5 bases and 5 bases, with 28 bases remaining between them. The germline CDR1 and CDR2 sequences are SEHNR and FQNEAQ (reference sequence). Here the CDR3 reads CASSAKEVGGRGADEQYF. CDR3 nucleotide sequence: TGTGCCAGCAGCGCCAAGGAGGTCGGTGGCAGGGGGGCCGACGAGCAGTACTTC.

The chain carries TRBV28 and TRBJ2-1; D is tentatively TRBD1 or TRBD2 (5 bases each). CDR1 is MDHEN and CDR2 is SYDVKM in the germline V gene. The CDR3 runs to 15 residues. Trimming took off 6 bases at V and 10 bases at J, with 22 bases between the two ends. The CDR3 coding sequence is TGTGCCAGCAGCTTCCGGGACCGGCTATGGGGGGAGCAGTTCTTC. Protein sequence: CASSFRDRLWGEQFF.

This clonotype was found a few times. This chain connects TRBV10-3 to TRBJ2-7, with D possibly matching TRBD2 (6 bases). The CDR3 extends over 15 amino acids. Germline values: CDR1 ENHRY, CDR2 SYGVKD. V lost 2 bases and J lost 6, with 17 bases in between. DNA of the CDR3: TGTGCCATCAGTGAGCAGCGCGGGAATTCGGGCGAGCAGTACTTC. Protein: CAISEQRGNSGEQYF.

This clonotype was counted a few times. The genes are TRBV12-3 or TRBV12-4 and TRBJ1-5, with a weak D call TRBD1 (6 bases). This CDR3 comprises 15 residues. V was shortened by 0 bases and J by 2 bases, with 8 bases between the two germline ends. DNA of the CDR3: TGTGCCAGCAGTTTAGCAGGGGGGCGCAATCAGCCCCAGCATTTT. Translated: CASSLAGGRNQPQHF.

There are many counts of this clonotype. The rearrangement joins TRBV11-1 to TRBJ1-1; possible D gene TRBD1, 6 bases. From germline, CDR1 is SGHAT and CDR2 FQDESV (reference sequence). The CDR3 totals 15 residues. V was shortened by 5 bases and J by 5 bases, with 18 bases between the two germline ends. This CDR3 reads CASSAGQFGWTEAFF. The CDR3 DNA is TGTGCCAGCAGCGCCGGACAGTTTGGGTGGACTGAAGCTTTCTTT.

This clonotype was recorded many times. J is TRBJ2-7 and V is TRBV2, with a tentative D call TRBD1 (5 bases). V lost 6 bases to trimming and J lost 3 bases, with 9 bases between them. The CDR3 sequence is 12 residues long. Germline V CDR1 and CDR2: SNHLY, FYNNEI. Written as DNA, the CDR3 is TGTGCCAGCAGAGGGGAAAGCTACGAGCAGTACTTC. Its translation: CASRGESYEQYF.

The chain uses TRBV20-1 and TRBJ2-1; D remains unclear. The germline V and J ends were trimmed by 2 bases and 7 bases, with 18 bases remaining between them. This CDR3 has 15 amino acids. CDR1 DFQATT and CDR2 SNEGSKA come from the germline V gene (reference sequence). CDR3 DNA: TGCAGTGCTAGAAAACGGGTAGCCAACGTGAATGAGCAGTTCTTC. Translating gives CSARKRVANVNEQFF.

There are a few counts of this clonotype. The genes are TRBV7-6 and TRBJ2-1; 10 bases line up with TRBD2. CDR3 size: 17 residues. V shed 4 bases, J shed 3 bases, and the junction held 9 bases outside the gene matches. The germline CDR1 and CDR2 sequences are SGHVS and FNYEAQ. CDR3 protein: CASSSRGSGGYYNEQFF. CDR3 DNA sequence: TGTGCCAGCAGCTCCCGGGGTAGCGGGGGGTACTACAATGAGCAGTTCTTC.

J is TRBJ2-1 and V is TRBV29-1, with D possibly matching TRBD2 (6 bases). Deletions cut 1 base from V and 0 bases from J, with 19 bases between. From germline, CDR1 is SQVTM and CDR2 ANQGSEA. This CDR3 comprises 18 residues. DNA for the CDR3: TGCAGCGTTGAAGTTGGAGCGGCGGGAACAGCCTCCTACAATGAGCAGTTCTTC. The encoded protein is CSVEVGAAGTASYNEQFF.

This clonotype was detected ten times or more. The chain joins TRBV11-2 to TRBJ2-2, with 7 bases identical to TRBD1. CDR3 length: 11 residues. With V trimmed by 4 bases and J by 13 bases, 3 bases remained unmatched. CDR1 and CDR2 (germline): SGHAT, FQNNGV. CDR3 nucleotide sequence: TGTGCCAGCAGCTCCGGGACAGCGCTGTTTTTT. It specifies CASSSGTALFF. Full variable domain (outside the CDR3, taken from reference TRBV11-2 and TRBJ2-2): EAGVAQSPRYKIIEKRQSVAFWCNPISGHATLYWYQQILGQGPKLLIQFQNNGVVDDSQLPKDRFSAERLKGVDSTLKIQPAKLEDSAVYLCASSSGTALFFGEGSRLTVL.

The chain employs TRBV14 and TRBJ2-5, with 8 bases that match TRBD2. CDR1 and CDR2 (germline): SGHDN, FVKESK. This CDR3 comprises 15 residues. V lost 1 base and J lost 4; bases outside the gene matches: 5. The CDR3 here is CASSQAGGRGETQYF. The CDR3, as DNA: TGTGCCAGCAGCCAAGCGGGGGGGCGCGGAGAGACCCAGTACTTC.

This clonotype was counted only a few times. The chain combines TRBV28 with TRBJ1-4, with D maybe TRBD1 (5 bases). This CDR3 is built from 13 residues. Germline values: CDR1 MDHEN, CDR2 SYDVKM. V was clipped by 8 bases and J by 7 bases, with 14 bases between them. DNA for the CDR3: TGTGCCAGCGGGGGGACGGGGTTTGAAAAACTGTTTTTT. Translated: CASGGTGFEKLFF.

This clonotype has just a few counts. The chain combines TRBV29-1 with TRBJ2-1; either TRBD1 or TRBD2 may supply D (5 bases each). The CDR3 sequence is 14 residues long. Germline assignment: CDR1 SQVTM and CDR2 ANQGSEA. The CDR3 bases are TGCTGCTCGCCGGGACCGACTCTGACGAATGAGCAGTTCTTC. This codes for CCSPGPTLTNEQFF.

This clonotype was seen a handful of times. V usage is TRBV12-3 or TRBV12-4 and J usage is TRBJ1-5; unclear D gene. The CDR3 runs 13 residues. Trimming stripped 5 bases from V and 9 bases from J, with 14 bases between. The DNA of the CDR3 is TGTGCCAGCAGTCCACATATCTCTCTGCCCCAGCATTTT. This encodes CASSPHISLPQHF.

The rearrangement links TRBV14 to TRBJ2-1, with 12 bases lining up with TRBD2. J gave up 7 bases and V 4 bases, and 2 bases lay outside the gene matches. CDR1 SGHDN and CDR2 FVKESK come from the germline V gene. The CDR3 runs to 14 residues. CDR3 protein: CASSPLAGGNEQFF. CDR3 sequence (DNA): TGTGCCAGCAGCCCCCTAGCGGGGGGGAATGAGCAGTTCTTC.

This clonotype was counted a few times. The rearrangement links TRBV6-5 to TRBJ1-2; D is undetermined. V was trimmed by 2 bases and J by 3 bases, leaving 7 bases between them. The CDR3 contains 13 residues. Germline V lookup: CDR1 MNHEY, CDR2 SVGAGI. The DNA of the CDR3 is TGTGCCAGCAGTTACCTCCCACACTATGGCTACACCTTC. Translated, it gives CASSYLPHYGYTF.

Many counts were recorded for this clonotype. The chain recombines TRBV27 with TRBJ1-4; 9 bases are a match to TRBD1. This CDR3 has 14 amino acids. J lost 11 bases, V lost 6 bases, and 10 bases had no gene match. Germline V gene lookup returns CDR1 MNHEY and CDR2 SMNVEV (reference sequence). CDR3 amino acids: CASRARDRAGKLFF. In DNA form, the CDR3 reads TGTGCCAGCAGGGCCCGGGACAGGGCAGGGAAACTGTTTTTT.

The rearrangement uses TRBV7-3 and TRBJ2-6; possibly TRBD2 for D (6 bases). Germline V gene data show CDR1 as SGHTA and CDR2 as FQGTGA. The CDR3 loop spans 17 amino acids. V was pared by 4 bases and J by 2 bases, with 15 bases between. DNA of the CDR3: TGTGCCAGCAGCTCCCGGGACGGGGGACCTGGGGCCAACGTCCTGACTTTC. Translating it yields CASSSRDGGPGANVLTF.

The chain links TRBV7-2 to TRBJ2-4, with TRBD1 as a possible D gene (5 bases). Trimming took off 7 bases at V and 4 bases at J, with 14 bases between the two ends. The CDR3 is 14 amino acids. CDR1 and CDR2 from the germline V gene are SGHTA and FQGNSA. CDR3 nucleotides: TGTGCCAGCATGCCGACACAGGTTAAAAACATTCAGTACTTC. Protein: CASMPTQVKNIQYF.

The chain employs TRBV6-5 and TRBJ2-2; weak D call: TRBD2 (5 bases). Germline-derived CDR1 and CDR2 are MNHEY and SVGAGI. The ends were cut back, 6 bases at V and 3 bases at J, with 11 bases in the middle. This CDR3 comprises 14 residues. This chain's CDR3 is CASRPLGDTGELFF. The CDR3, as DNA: TGTGCCAGCAGACCCCTCGGGGACACCGGGGAGCTGTTTTTT.

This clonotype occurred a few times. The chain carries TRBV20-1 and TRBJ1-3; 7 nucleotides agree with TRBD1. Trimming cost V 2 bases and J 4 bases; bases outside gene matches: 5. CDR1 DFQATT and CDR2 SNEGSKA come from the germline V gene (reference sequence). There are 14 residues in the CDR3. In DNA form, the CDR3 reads TGCAGTGCTAGAAGGGACAGCCTCGGAAACACCATATATTTT. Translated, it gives CSARRDSLGNTIYF.

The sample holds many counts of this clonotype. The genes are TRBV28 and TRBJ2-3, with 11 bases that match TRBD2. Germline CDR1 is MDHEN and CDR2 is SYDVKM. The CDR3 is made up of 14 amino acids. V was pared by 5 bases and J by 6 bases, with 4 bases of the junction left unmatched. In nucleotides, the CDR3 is TGTGCCAGCAGTCCACGGACTAGCGGGGATACGCAGTATTTT. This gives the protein CASSPRTSGDTQYF.

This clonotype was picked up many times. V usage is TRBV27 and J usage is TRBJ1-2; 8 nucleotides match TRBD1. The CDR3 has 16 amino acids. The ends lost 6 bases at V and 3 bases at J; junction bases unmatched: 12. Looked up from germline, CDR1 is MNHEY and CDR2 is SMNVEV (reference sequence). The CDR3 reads CASRPLGQGEDYGYTF. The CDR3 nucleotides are TGTGCCAGCAGGCCCCTCGGACAGGGCGAAGACTATGGCTACACCTTC.

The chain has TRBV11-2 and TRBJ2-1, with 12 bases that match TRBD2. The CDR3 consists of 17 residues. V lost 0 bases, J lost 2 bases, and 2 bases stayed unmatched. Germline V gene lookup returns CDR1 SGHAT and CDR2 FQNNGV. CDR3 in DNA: TGTGCCAGCAGCTTAGACCCTAGCGGGGGGGCCTACAATGAGCAGTTCTTC. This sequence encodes CASSLDPSGGAYNEQFF.

The CDR3 protein is CASSLGTEEKLFF. Written as DNA, the CDR3 is TGTGCCAGCAGCTTAGGGACGGAAGAAAAACTGTTTTTT. V is TRBV11-2 and J is TRBJ1-4; no clear D. Deletions cut 1 base from V and 8 bases from J, with 8 bases between. This CDR3 comprises 13 residues. Germline values: CDR1 SGHAT, CDR2 FQNNGV. The whole variable domain, remainder taken from reference TRBV11-2 and TRBJ1-4, is EAGVAQSPRYKIIEKRQSVAFWCNPISGHATLYWYQQILGQGPKLLIQFQNNGVVDDSQLPKDRFSAERLKGVDSTLKIQPAKLEDSAVYLCASSLGTEEKLFFGSGTQLSVL.

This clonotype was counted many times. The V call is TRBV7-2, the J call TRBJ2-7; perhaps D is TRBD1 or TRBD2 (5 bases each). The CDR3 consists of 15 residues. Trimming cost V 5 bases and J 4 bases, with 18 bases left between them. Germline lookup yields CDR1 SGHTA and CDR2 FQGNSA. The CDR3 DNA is TGTGCCAGCAGCCGATCAACCGGGGCCCTATACGAGCAGTACTTC. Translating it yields CASSRSTGALYEQYF.

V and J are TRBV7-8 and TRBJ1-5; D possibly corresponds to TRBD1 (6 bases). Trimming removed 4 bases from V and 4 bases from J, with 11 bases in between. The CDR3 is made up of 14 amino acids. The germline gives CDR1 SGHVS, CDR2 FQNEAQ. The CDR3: CASSSRQENQPQHF. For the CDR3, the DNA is TGTGCCAGCAGCTCCCGACAGGAGAATCAGCCCCAGCATTTT.

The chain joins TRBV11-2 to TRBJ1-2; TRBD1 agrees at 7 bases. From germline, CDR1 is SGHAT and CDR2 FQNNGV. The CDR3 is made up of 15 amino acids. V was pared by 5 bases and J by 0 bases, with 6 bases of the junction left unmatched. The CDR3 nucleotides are TGTGCCAGCAGCCCCAATGGACAGGCTAACTATGGCTACACCTTC. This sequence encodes CASSPNGQANYGYTF.

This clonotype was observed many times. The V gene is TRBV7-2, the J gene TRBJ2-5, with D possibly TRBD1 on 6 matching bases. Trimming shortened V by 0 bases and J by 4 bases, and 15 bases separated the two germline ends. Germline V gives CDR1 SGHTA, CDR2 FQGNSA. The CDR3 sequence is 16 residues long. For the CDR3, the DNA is TGTGCCAGCAGCTTAGCTCCCGGGACACGATTAGAGACCCAGTACTTC. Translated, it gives CASSLAPGTRLETQYF.